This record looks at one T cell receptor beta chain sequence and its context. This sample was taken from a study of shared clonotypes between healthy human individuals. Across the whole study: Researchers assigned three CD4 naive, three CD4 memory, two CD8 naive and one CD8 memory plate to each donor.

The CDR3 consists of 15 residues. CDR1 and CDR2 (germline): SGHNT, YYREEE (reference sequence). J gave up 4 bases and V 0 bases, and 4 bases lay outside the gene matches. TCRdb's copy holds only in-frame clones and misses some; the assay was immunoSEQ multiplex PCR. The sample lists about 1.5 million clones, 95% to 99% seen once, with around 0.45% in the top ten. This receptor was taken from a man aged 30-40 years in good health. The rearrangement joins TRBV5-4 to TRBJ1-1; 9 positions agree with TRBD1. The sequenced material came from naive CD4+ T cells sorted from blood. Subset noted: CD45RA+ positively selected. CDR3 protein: CASSLAKTGGTEAFF. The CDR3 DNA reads TGTGCCAGCAGCTTGGCCAAGACAGGGGGCACTGAAGCTTTCTTT.